This TCR beta chain was identified during a study of identifying expanded T cells in peripheral blood. Germline values: CDR1 LGHNA, CDR2 YNFKEQ. V was pared by 1 base and J by 4 bases, with 8 bases of the junction left unmatched. The CDR3 extends over 17 amino acids. Clones were read by immunoSEQ multiplex PCR, and TCRdb kept only the in-frame ones, dropping some. The sample records around 66,000 clones, more than 75% being singletons. During the collection period, no donor immune events like infections were recorded. The specimen sequenced was blood. The rearrangement uses TRBV4-2 and TRBJ2-3, with TRBD2 matching 10 bases. This TCR was recovered from a person aged 18 to 75 in good health. The CDR3 DNA sequence: TGTGCCAGCAGCCAAGCAGAGGCAGCGGGGGGGTCAGATACGCAGTATTTT. Translated: CASSQAEAAGGSDTQYF.